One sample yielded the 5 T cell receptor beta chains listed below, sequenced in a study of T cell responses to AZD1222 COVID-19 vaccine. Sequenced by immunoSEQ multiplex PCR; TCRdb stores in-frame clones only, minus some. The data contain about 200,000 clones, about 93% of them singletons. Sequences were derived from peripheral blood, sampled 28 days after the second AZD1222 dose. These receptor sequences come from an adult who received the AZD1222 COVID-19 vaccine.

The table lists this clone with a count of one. The chain's CDR3 is CASSPQDRFDTIYF. Here the CDR3 DNA reads TGTGCCAGCAGCCCACAGGACAGGTTTGACACCATATATTTT. V is TRBV9 and J is TRBJ1-3; 7 bases agree with TRBD1. CDR3 length equals 14 residues. Germline V gene data show CDR1 as SGDLS and CDR2 as YYNGEE. Losses at the gene ends were 4 bases for V and 8 bases for J; bases not matched to a gene: 9.

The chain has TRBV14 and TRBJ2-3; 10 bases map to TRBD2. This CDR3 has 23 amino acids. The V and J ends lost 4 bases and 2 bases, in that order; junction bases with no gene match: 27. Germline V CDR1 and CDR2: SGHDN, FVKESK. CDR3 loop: CASSPLAQGPIMTTSGVTDTQYF. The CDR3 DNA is TGTGCCAGCAGCCCCCTGGCGCAGGGCCCTATAATGACTACTAGCGGGGTCACAGATACGCAGTATTTT. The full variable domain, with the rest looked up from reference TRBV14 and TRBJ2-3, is EAGVTQFPSHSVIEKGQTVTLRCDPISGHDNLYWYRRVMGKEIKFLLHFVKESKQDESGMPNNRFLAERTGGTYSTLKVQPAELEDSGVYFCASSPLAQGPIMTTSGVTDTQYFGPGTRLTVL.

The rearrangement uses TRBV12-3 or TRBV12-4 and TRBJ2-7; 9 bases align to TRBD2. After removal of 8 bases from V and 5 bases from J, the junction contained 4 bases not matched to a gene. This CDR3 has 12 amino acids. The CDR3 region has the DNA TGTGCCAGCCGCGGGGGGGCCCACGAGCAGTACTTC. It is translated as CASRGGAHEQYF.

CDR3: CASSQGTGFPGELFF. CDR3 in DNA: TGCGCCAGCAGCCAAGGGACAGGGTTTCCCGGGGAGCTGTTTTTT. This rearrangement joins TRBV4-1 to TRBJ2-2; 8 nucleotides line up with TRBD1. Germline V gene sequence: CDR1 MGHRA, CDR2 YSYEKL. This CDR3 comprises 15 residues. The V and J ends lost 1 base and 6 bases, in that order; junction bases with no gene match: 4.

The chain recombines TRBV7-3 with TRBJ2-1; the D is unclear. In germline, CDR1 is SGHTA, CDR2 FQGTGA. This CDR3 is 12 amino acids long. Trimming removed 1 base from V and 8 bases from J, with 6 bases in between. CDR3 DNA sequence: TGTGCCAGCAGCTTAAGTACAGATGAGCAGTTCTTC. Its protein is CASSLSTDEQFF.